The T cell receptor beta chain described here comes from a study of monozygotic twins with cystic fibrosis. The overall study: With about 15 PCR cycles, barcoded libraries came from around 3 micrograms of fragmented DNA. Study-level points and caveats: Unrelated CF individuals shared fewer identical clonotypes than monozygotic CF twins.

Generated by immunoSEQ multiplex PCR, the TCRdb table keeps only in-frame clones and is missing some. The sample shows approximately 15,000 clones, 90% to 95% of them seen only once. This clone was observed once. Its antigen is still unknown. This clonotype was obtained from a girl aged 2 to 10 with cystic fibrosis. Sequenced: blood.

The CDR3 DNA sequence: TGTGCCAGCACCTTACTAGCGGGAATGGAGACCCAGTACTTC. Its translation is CASTLLAGMETQYF. V and J are TRBV28 and TRBJ2-5, with 10 bases aligning to TRBD2. CDR3 length: 14 amino acids. Germline lookup yields CDR1 MDHEN and CDR2 SYDVKM. V shed 7 bases and J 5 bases; nucleotides not matched to a gene: 7.